This TCR beta chain is from a study of molecular identifiers for immune sequencing clone quantification. Findings and limits, study-wide: Spiked TCR RNA from one Jurkat cell reportedly showed up when mixed among one million naive cells.

Using its own MiXCR run on the PCR reads, TCRdb lists one record per CDR3 protein. The sample includes 460,000 or so distinct CDR3 sequences, over 20% of them seen just once. As concerns this clonotype: What it binds is unknown.

Germline V gene sequence: CDR1 MDHEN, CDR2 SYDVKM. V lost 4 bases, J lost 9 bases, and 13 bases lay in between. The CDR3 extends over 13 amino acids. The rearrangement joins TRBV28 to TRBJ1-5, with unresolved D. The receptor was derived from a human donor in good health. Some libraries in this study had Jurkat cell RNA spiked in. The sequenced sample was naive CD8+ T cells from blood, with Jurkat cell RNA spiked in. The subset is: FACS-sorted CD8+CD4-CCR7+CD45RA+ naive T cells. CDR3 loop: CASSYSNSRPQHF. In DNA, the CDR3 is TGTGCCAGCAGTTATTCAAATTCGAGGCCCCAGCATTTT.